The 19 T cell receptor beta chains below all came from one sample that was sequenced in a study of post-analysis software for immune sequencing data. Carried by the TCR beta cDNA libraries were unique molecular identifiers. TCRdb reprocessed the PCR reads with MiXCR, giving one entry per CDR3 protein. The sample records roughly 800,000 distinct CDR3 sequences, 25% to 30% being singletons. The study's findings and limits: The five TRBV segments detected at higher frequency in patients than in controls included TRBV5-6, TRBV5-1 and TRBV20-1.

These receptors lack a known antigen. Sequences were obtained from blood. The receptors derive from a girl aged 10 to 17 with multiple sclerosis.

The sample holds a few counts of this clonotype. V is TRBV20-1 and J is TRBJ2-7; a possible D gene is TRBD1 (6 bases). This CDR3 has 15 residues. CDR1 is DFQATT, CDR2 SNEGSKA, per germline (reference sequence). The V end lost 5 bases, the J end lost 5 bases, and 22 bases lay between the germline ends. The CDR3 protein is CSARRGRDNPHEQYF. DNA of the CDR3: TGCAGTGCTCGCCGGGGACGGGACAACCCCCACGAGCAGTACTTC.

This clonotype was seen only a few times. J is TRBJ2-3 and V is TRBV6-4; D is possibly TRBD1 (6 bases). This CDR3 is 13 amino acids long. Germline V gene lookup returns CDR1 MRHNA and CDR2 SNTAGT. Trimming removed 2 bases from V and 12 bases from J, with 15 bases in between. The DNA of the CDR3 is TGTGCCAGCAGTGACATACAGGGATCAATTCAGTATTTT. Amino acid sequence: CASSDIQGSIQYF.

This clonotype turned up a few times. The chain uses TRBV20-1 and TRBJ1-2; D not resolved. The V end lost 6 bases, the J end lost 8 bases, and 16 bases lay between the germline ends. The germline V gene encodes CDR1 DFQATT and CDR2 SNEGSKA (reference sequence). The CDR3 covers 12 residues. In DNA form, the CDR3 reads TGCAGTGCCACGGACCCCGGAGTCGGCTACACCTTC. This encodes CSATDPGVGYTF.

The chain joins TRBV15 to TRBJ2-7; TRBD1 is a possible D gene (5 bases). This CDR3 is 15 amino acids long. Germline V gene sequence: CDR1 LNHNV, CDR2 YYDKDF (reference sequence). Trimming cost V 2 bases and J 5 bases, with 16 bases left between them. The CDR3 loop is CATSRPRAVLDEQYF. The DNA of the CDR3 is TGTGCCACCAGCAGACCCAGGGCGGTTTTAGACGAGCAGTACTTC.

The rearrangement uses TRBV4-2 and TRBJ2-7; TRBD2 aligns across 14 bases. CDR1 and CDR2 (germline): LGHNA, YNFKEQ. J gave up 4 bases and V 4 bases, and 9 bases lay outside the gene matches. The CDR3 consists of 17 residues. CDR3 sequence reads: CASSRFLGTSGSYEQYF. The CDR3 coding sequence is TGTGCCAGCAGCCGCTTCCTCGGGACTAGCGGGAGTTACGAGCAGTACTTC.

In this sample, this clonotype turned up a few times. CDR3 loop: CASNGDGTPQYF. DNA of the CDR3: TGTGCCAGCAATGGGGACGGCACTCCCCAGTACTTC. The chain combines TRBV2 with TRBJ2-5, with D tentatively TRBD1 or TRBD2 (5 bases each). Deletions cut 7 bases from V and 9 bases from J, with 15 bases between. Germline-derived CDR1 and CDR2 are SNHLY and FYNNEI. The CDR3 loop spans 12 amino acids.

The V call is TRBV5-1, the J call TRBJ1-4; 8 nucleotides line up with TRBD1. Germline-derived CDR1 and CDR2 are SGHRS and YFSETQ. The CDR3 consists of 17 residues. With V trimmed by 4 bases and J by 0 bases, 8 bases remained unmatched. The CDR3 sequence: CASSNRQGNPTNEKLFF. The CDR3 nucleotides read TGCGCCAGCAGCAATCGACAGGGGAATCCAACTAATGAAAAACTGTTTTTT.

There are a few counts of this clonotype. The gene calls are TRBV14 and TRBJ2-6, with D unclear. Trimming cost V 3 bases and J 0 bases, with 12 bases left between them. CDR1 and CDR2 (germline): SGHDN, FVKESK. This CDR3 comprises 17 residues. The CDR3 DNA reads TGTGCCAGCAGCCACCGTCGACGGCCCTCTGGGGCCAACGTCCTGACTTTC. It translates to CASSHRRRPSGANVLTF.

The chain joins TRBV15 to TRBJ1-5; D perhaps matches TRBD1 (5 bases). Trimming stripped 0 bases from V and 5 bases from J, with 14 bases between. The germline V gene has CDR1 LNHNV and CDR2 YYDKDF (reference sequence). The CDR3 is made up of 16 amino acids. CDR3 residues: CATSRDLGRVDQPQHF. The CDR3 nucleotides read TGTGCCACCAGCAGAGATCTGGGCAGGGTGGATCAGCCCCAGCATTTT.

This rearrangement joins TRBV4-1 to TRBJ2-2; TRBD2 agrees at 8 bases. The CDR3 has 15 residues. The junction had 4 bases not matched to a gene; V was cut back by 3 bases and J by 4 bases. The germline gives CDR1 MGHRA, CDR2 YSYEKL. DNA of the CDR3: TGCGCCAGCAGCCACCGGGAGGGGGGCACCGGGGAGCTGTTTTTT. The encoded protein is CASSHREGGTGELFF.

The chain links TRBV5-1 to TRBJ2-3; no clear D. This CDR3 has 14 residues. CDR1 and CDR2 (germline): SGHRS, YFSETQ. Trimming took off 2 bases at V and 0 bases at J, with 7 bases between the two ends. CDR3 in DNA: TGCGCCAGCAGCTTTACAGCTAGCACAGATACGCAGTATTTT. The encoded protein is CASSFTASTDTQYF.

The chain joins TRBV7-9 to TRBJ2-5; 8 positions match TRBD2. V lost 4 bases and J lost 2; bases outside the gene matches: 6. The CDR3 consists of 15 residues. The germline gives CDR1 SEHNR, CDR2 FQNEAQ (reference sequence). The CDR3 DNA reads TGTGCCAGCAGCTCCCGACTAGCGAAACAAGAGACCCAGTACTTC. Amino acids: CASSSRLAKQETQYF.

The rearrangement joins TRBV20-1 to TRBJ1-2; no firm D call. The V end lost 8 bases, the J end lost 8 bases, and 12 bases lay between the germline ends. Germline CDR1 reads DFQATT; CDR2 reads SNEGSKA (reference sequence). The CDR3 has 10 residues. The CDR3 here is CSLREGGYTF. The CDR3 bases are TGCAGTCTAAGGGAGGGCGGCTACACCTTC.

This clonotype was picked up a small number of times. The chain couples TRBV6-2 or TRBV6-3 to TRBJ2-1, with 14 bases lining up with TRBD2. The CDR3 is 18 residues long. After removal of 2 bases from V and 4 bases from J, the junction contained 7 bases not matched to a gene. Looked up from germline, CDR1 is MNHEY and CDR2 is SVGEGT. The CDR3 DNA sequence: TGTGCCAGCAGTTACCTGGGACTAGCGGGAGTTTTATACAATGAGCAGTTCTTC. Translating gives CASSYLGLAGVLYNEQFF.

This clonotype was observed many times. The J gene is TRBJ1-2, the V gene TRBV10-3, with a weak D call TRBD1 (5 bases). CDR1 ENHRY and CDR2 SYGVKD come from the germline V gene. CDR3 size: 12 residues. Between the trimmed V and J ends, which lost 6 bases and 4 bases, there was a span of 9 bases. The CDR3 reads CAIRLGTYGYTF. Here the CDR3 DNA reads TGTGCCATCAGACTGGGGACCTATGGCTACACCTTC.

With respect to this clonotype: The conserved final phenylalanine or tryptophan is absent from the CDR3, which likely points to a read error. CDR3 residues: CASRLWGGQVYTGELFL. In DNA form, the CDR3 reads TGTGCCAGCAGGCTGTGGGGTGGGCAAGTGTACACCGGGGAGCTGTTTTTG. The rearrangement links TRBV7-2 to TRBJ2-2; D is ambiguous. V gave up 6 bases and J gave up 3 bases, with 20 bases separating them. Per the germline V gene, CDR1 is SGHTA and CDR2 is FQGNSA. This CDR3 is 17 amino acids long.

This clonotype was observed many times. V and J are TRBV12-3 or TRBV12-4 and TRBJ2-3; TRBD1 aligns across 9 bases. The CDR3 contains 15 residues. The V segment lost 5 bases and the J segment 3 bases; nucleotides outside the gene matches: 6. Here the CDR3 DNA reads TGTGCCAGCAGTAGCGGGACAGGGCGGACAGATACGCAGTATTTT. Its protein is CASSSGTGRTDTQYF.

The J gene is TRBJ2-3, the V gene TRBV11-2; TRBD2 might be the D (6 bases). The germline V and J ends were trimmed by 3 bases and 1 base, with 8 bases remaining between them. The germline V gene has CDR1 SGHAT and CDR2 FQNNGV. The CDR3 has 14 residues. The CDR3 nucleotides read TGTGCCAGCAGCTTGCGGGAACGCACAGATACGCAGTATTTT. Protein: CASSLRERTDTQYF.

This clonotype was counted a few times. The gene calls are TRBV4-3 and TRBJ2-1; tentatively, D is TRBD2 (6 bases). The CDR3 totals 17 residues. Germline-derived CDR1 and CDR2 are LGHNA and YSLEER. The V end was cut by 0 bases, the J end by 8 bases, with 20 bases between. Here the CDR3 DNA reads TGCGCCAGCAGCCAAGATTCACAGCGGGTCATTTCGGATGAGCAGTTCTTC. As protein: CASSQDSQRVISDEQFF.